This TCR beta chain comes out of a study of PD-L1 blockade in urothelial cancer. As for the study in general: Researchers found blood samples held a median of 141,255 T cells. Study results and caveats: Pretreatment TCR clonality in blood under the median foretold superior survival.

From germline, CDR1 is LGHNA and CDR2 YNFKEQ. V was clipped by 4 bases and J by 4 bases; unmatched bases: 7. The CDR3 extends over 15 amino acids. In the case of this clone: What it recognizes is unknown.

Profiling relied on immunoSEQ multiplex PCR, and the TCRdb table lists in-frame clones only, not all of them. The sample consists of 60,000 to 75,000 clones, less than 90% of them appearing once. Indicated time point: pretreatment peripheral blood. Locally advanced or metastatic urothelial carcinoma affected the patients. Pretreatment and on-treatment blood mononuclear cell samples were taken, totaling between 1 and 8 time points per patient. The sequences come from PBMCs, collected around atezolizumab (anti-PD-L1) treatment. This receptor was identified in a woman in her 70s with urothelial cancer. The chain carries TRBV4-2 and TRBJ2-5, with TRBD2 matching 9 bases. CDR3 DNA: TGTGCCAGCAGCCGGAGCGGGGGGCGTGGAGAGACCCAGTACTTC. Translated: CASSRSGGRGETQYF.